Presented here are 21 T cell receptor beta chains from one specimen sequenced in a study of cytomegalovirus exposure and HLA in healthy donors. PCR involved 60 Vbeta and 13 Jbeta primers. Some clones are missing from TCRdb's copy, which holds only in-frame ones; the method was immunoSEQ multiplex PCR. The sample lists roughly 100,000 clones; about 77% were seen once. The specimen sequenced was PBMCs. The receptors were sampled from a woman aged 18-35 years in good health and CMV-seropositive.

The chain employs TRBV30 and TRBJ2-3; 9 bases line up with TRBD1. Germline CDR1 reads GTSNPN; CDR2 reads SVGIG (reference sequence). V gave up 3 bases and J gave up 0 bases; unmatched junction bases: 4. The CDR3 is 15 amino acids. The DNA of the CDR3 is TGTGCCTGGAGCCCGGGACAGGGAAGCACAGATACGCAGTATTTT. It codes for CAWSPGQGSTDTQYF.

The chain couples TRBV5-4 to TRBJ2-1; D is perhaps TRBD1 (5 bases). This CDR3 has 13 amino acids. V was trimmed by 10 bases and J by 4 bases, leaving 15 bases between them. Germline V gene data show CDR1 as SGHNT and CDR2 as YYREEE (reference sequence). CDR3 nucleotides: TGTGCCCTCACAGGTGGGGTTTACAATGAGCAGTTCTTC. Translation: CALTGGVYNEQFF.

Written as DNA, the CDR3 is TGTGCCACCAGTAGCTCGGGACAGGGGGGGTTCGAGCAGTACTTC. This gives the protein CATSSSGQGGFEQYF. The rearrangement uses TRBV15 and TRBJ2-7, with 11 bases matching TRBD1. The CDR3 contains 15 residues. Losses at the gene ends were 6 bases for V and 6 bases for J; bases not matched to a gene: 10. The germline CDR1 and CDR2 sequences are LNHNV and YYDKDF (reference sequence).

The chain uses TRBV27 and TRBJ1-5, with 9 positions matching TRBD1. Unmatched junction bases numbered 8, after V lost 6 bases and J lost 5 bases. Germline lookup yields CDR1 MNHEY and CDR2 SMNVEV (reference sequence). CDR3 length: 15 residues. CDR3 sequence: CASRPTGGFDQPQHF. DNA for the CDR3: TGTGCCAGCAGGCCCACAGGGGGCTTTGATCAGCCCCAGCATTTT.

V gene TRBV11-2 combines with J gene TRBJ1-1, with D maybe TRBD1 (5 bases). CDR3 length: 15 amino acids. Germline V gives CDR1 SGHAT, CDR2 FQNNGV. Trimming left V 6 bases short and J 1 base short, with 15 bases between. The CDR3 nucleotides read TGTGCCAGCAGATCTCTTGGACACCAGAACACTGAAGCTTTCTTT. Translated, it gives CASRSLGHQNTEAFF.

The J gene is TRBJ1-2, the V gene TRBV7-3; D possibly corresponds to TRBD1 (5 bases). CDR1 and CDR2 (germline): SGHTA, FQGTGA. The CDR3 length is 11 residues. The V gene lost 4 bases and the J gene lost 8 bases, with 8 bases spanning the gap. CDR3 amino acids: CASSSGNGYTF. For the CDR3, the DNA is TGTGCCAGCAGCTCAGGGAACGGCTACACCTTC.

The genes are TRBV9 and TRBJ1-4, with D unclear. The CDR3 sequence is 17 residues long. Germline assignment: CDR1 SGDLS and CDR2 YYNGEE. Trimming removed 0 bases at V and 0 bases at J, with 12 bases between. The CDR3 loop is CASSVGEGRATNEKLFF. CDR3 in DNA: TGTGCCAGCAGCGTAGGCGAGGGTAGGGCAACTAATGAAAAACTGTTTTTT. Based on the CDR3 plus reference TRBV9 and TRBJ1-4, the full variable domain is DSGVTQTPKHLITATGQRVTLRCSPRSGDLSVYWYQQSLDQGLQFLIQYYNGEERAKGNILERFSAQQFPDLHSELNLSSLELGDSALYFCASSVGEGRATNEKLFFGSGTQLSVL.

CDR3 in amino acids: CASSLGGLGATYGYTF. For the CDR3, the DNA is TGTGCCAGCAGTTTGGGAGGGTTGGGGGCCACTTATGGCTACACCTTC. The V call is TRBV28, the J call TRBJ1-2; perhaps TRBD1 as D (6 bases). Germline CDR1 is MDHEN and CDR2 is SYDVKM. The CDR3 extends over 16 amino acids. The V end was cut by 3 bases, the J end by 5 bases, with 19 bases between.

The chain uses TRBV2 and TRBJ2-2; TRBD1 aligns across 7 bases. From germline, CDR1 is SNHLY and CDR2 FYNNEI. V lost 4 bases to trimming and J lost 5 bases; unmatched junction nucleotides: 7. The CDR3 runs to 15 residues. CDR3 sequence (DNA): TGTGCCAGCAGTGGGGCGACAGGGATTACCGGGGAGCTGTTTTTT. Protein product: CASSGATGITGELFF.

The J gene is TRBJ2-7, the V gene TRBV27; TRBD2 is a possible D gene (6 bases). The CDR3 covers 15 residues. Germline assignment: CDR1 MNHEY and CDR2 SMNVEV (reference sequence). V was pared by 2 bases and J by 4 bases, with 15 bases between. The CDR3 DNA reads TGTGCCAGCAGTTTAATCTCGGGACTCCGGTACGAGCAGTACTTC. Its translation: CASSLISGLRYEQYF.

The genes are TRBV6-5 and TRBJ1-1, with D unresolved. Germline V CDR1 and CDR2: MNHEY, SVGAGI. The CDR3 is 15 amino acids. Between the trimmed V and J ends, which lost 3 bases and 0 bases, there was a span of 11 bases. CDR3 sequence (DNA): TGTGCCAGCAGTTATATGGGCACAATGAACACTGAAGCTTTCTTT. Translation: CASSYMGTMNTEAFF.

This clone was detected once. This sequence joins TRBV23-1 and TRBJ2-1; no clear D gene. TRBV23-1 is placed among ORFs of uncertain function. The germline V and J ends were trimmed by 1 base and 1 base, with 11 bases remaining between them. The CDR3 is 16 residues long. CDR3 region: CASSQWSGLSYNEQFF. The CDR3 DNA reads as TGCGCCAGCAGTCAATGGTCAGGCCTATCCTACAATGAGCAGTTCTTC.

The chain has TRBV7-2 and TRBJ1-2, with a weak D call TRBD1 (6 bases). There are 15 residues in the CDR3. Germline lookup yields CDR1 SGHTA and CDR2 FQGNSA. With 1 base removed from V and 4 bases from J, the gap between germline ends came to 13 bases. CDR3 coding DNA: TGTGCCAGCAGCTTAGTCCTGGGGGCGAGCTATGGCTACACCTTC. Translating it yields CASSLVLGASYGYTF.

The V call is TRBV18, the J call TRBJ2-5, with 10 bases fitting TRBD1. V shed 3 bases, J shed 5 bases, and the junction held 3 bases outside the gene matches. Germline V gene data show CDR1 as KGHSH and CDR2 as LQKENI. This CDR3 contains 14 residues. CDR3 protein: CASSPGTGAETQYF. CDR3 nucleotide sequence: TGTGCCAGCTCACCCGGGACAGGGGCGGAGACCCAGTACTTC.

This clone was seen only once. The J gene is TRBJ1-5, the V gene TRBV29-1; perhaps TRBD1 as D (6 bases). Germline lookup yields CDR1 SQVTM and CDR2 ANQGSEA. The CDR3 length is 12 residues. V gave up 4 bases and J gave up 2 bases, with 6 bases separating them. The CDR3 nucleotides are TGCAGCGTTGGACAGGGCAATCAGCCCCAGCATTTT. As protein: CSVGQGNQPQHF.

This chain connects TRBV13 to TRBJ2-7; TRBD1 is a possible D gene (6 bases). The ends were cut back, 0 bases at V and 3 bases at J, with 12 bases in the middle. Per germline, CDR1 PRHDT and CDR2 FYEKMQ (reference sequence). This CDR3 contains 15 residues. CDR3 in amino acids: CASSLGMTGLYEQYF. The CDR3 bases are TGTGCCAGCAGCTTAGGGATGACAGGCCTCTACGAGCAGTACTTC.

This sequence joins TRBV2 and TRBJ1-4; D call uncertain. The V end lost 11 bases, the J end lost 6 bases, and 16 bases lay between the germline ends. In germline, CDR1 is SNHLY, CDR2 FYNNEI. The CDR3 has 13 amino acids. CDR3 amino acids: CAGSPGTYEKLFF. The DNA of the CDR3 is TGTGCCGGAAGTCCAGGTACCTATGAAAAACTGTTTTTT.

This clone was counted between two and nine times. The rearrangement joins TRBV11-2 to TRBJ1-2; 7 bases are a match to TRBD1. The CDR3 is made up of 15 amino acids. The trim removed 4 bases at V and 4 bases at J, leaving 9 bases unmatched. Looked up from germline, CDR1 is SGHAT and CDR2 is FQNNGV. The CDR3 sequence: CASSWGAGQVYGYTF. In nucleotides, the CDR3 is TGTGCCAGCAGCTGGGGGGCAGGACAGGTCTATGGCTACACCTTC.

The rearrangement joins TRBV5-4 to TRBJ2-6; D is unresolved. Germline V gene lookup returns CDR1 SGHNT and CDR2 YYREEE (reference sequence). The CDR3 contains 17 residues. V was trimmed by 2 bases and J by 0 bases, leaving 12 bases between them. This CDR3 reads CASSFAGARSGANVLTF. The CDR3 coding sequence is TGTGCCAGCAGCTTCGCAGGTGCTCGCTCTGGGGCCAACGTCCTGACTTTC.

The sample holds a few counts of this clone. The chain uses TRBV14 and TRBJ2-7; TRBD1 matches 7 bases. Trimming removed 0 bases from V and 6 bases from J; junction bases left unmatched: 5. The CDR3 covers 14 residues. CDR1 is SGHDN and CDR2 is FVKESK in the germline V gene. The CDR3 region is CASSQETAGGEQYF. In DNA, the CDR3 is TGTGCCAGCAGCCAAGAGACGGCAGGGGGCGAGCAGTACTTC.

This clone was seen a few times. The J gene is TRBJ1-6, the V gene TRBV5-5, with TRBD1 matching 8 bases. V was pared by 4 bases and J by 6 bases, with 9 bases of the junction left unmatched. The CDR3 spans 16 residues. Germline V gene lookup returns CDR1 SGHKS and CDR2 YYEKEE (reference sequence). CDR3 nucleotides: TGTGCCAGCAGCCCAAGGGACAGGTCGCTTAATTCACCCCTCCACTTT. The encoded protein is CASSPRDRSLNSPLHF.